This T cell receptor beta chain was recorded in a study of blood T cell repertoires in COVID-19. About the study: Samples came from the United States, Italy and Spain, spanning acute and convalescent COVID-19.

Original methodology: Amplification of reference gene primers provided the estimated nucleated cell counts. TCRdb keeps only in-frame clones here, not all; method: immunoSEQ multiplex PCR. V and J calls and clone size are as listed in that table; D and trimming were resolved from the DNA. Of around 190,000 clones detected, about nine tenths appear once; the ten largest clones hold around 1.7%. A remark on this clone: This same CDR3 is encoded by further DNA sequences in the sample.

The germline V gene encodes CDR1 SGHRS and CDR2 YFSETQ. This CDR3 has 15 residues. The germline V and J ends were trimmed by 0 bases and 3 bases, with 12 bases remaining between them. The chain employs TRBV5-1 and TRBJ1-2; possibly TRBD1 for D (6 bases). The sequence derives from a man younger than 30 with active or convalescent COVID-19. What was sequenced was peripheral blood. The CDR3 sequence: CASSLEGGVDYGYTF. The DNA for the CDR3 is TGCGCCAGCAGCTTGGAAGGGGGGGTCGACTATGGCTACACCTTC.